These T cell receptor beta chains were read from a single sample in a study of early T cells in non-severe SARS-CoV-2 infection. MiXCR was run by TCRdb on the 5' RACE reads, yielding one entry per CDR3 protein. The sample lists more than 95,000 distinct CDR3 sequences, roughly 15% occurring once. The specimen was whole blood. The receptors shown here come from an adult who was a healthcare worker with PCR-confirmed SARS-CoV-2 infection or an uninfected control (not recorded which). The CDR3 runs from the conserved cysteine through the conserved F or W. Clone sizes are given selectively: once, few, many, or a class where the clone is expanded.

cdr3_aa	clone_size	j_call	v_call
CASSVVGSPLRQETQYF	many	TRBJ2-5	TRBV9
CASSLRTGTGKETQYF	few	TRBJ2-5	TRBV18
CASSRTSGSPSDTQYF	few	TRBJ2-3	TRBV4-3
CASSPVRGLVHEQYF	NA	TRBJ2-7	TRBV12-3/TRBV12-4
CASSGTSFSYNEQFF	NA	TRBJ2-1	TRBV9
CASSPLAGGEQYF	NA	TRBJ2-7	TRBV12-3/TRBV12-4
CASSVGEVQNF	many	TRBJ2-7	TRBV2
CASSLSRENEKLFF	many	TRBJ1-4	TRBV7-2
CASSILTDYQPQHF	few	TRBJ1-5	TRBV7-2
CASSPGGADTGELFF	NA	TRBJ2-2	TRBV7-6
CARTGPSSNTEAFF	few	TRBJ1-1	TRBV30
CASSPSGRGETQYF	many	TRBJ2-5	TRBV10-2
CATSGPGTSLLWSVFNQPQHF	NA	TRBJ1-5	TRBV24-1
CASSQVGLAGATGNEQFF	few	TRBJ2-1	TRBV4-2
CASRPVLGGRGYGYTF	few	TRBJ1-2	TRBV28
CASSYAGQGAYDQYF	once	TRBJ2-7	TRBV6-2/TRBV6-3
CASSQGVRGITEAFF	few	TRBJ1-1	TRBV3-1
CASSASSTGELFF	NA	TRBJ2-2	TRBV6-4
CASIGTGDTEAFF	few	TRBJ1-1	TRBV19
CATSDLAGEAFF	NA	TRBJ1-1	TRBV24-1
CASSYSTDVNEQFF	few	TRBJ2-1	TRBV6-2/TRBV6-3
CASSQAFGSGELFF	NA	TRBJ2-2	TRBV3-2
CASSANRLNTEAFF	NA	TRBJ1-1	TRBV10-1
CASSVESGGYGYTF	NA	TRBJ1-2	TRBV9
CASRRDNTGELFF	few	TRBJ2-2	TRBV10-1
CASSGGPSPGYGYTF	few	TRBJ1-2	TRBV7-2
CASSLALTPTF	few	TRBJ1-2	TRBV7-9
CSAPRGDGYTF	few	TRBJ1-2	TRBV20-1
CSVWDYEQYF	NA	TRBJ2-7	TRBV29-1
CATSDIRSGTESYEQYF	few	TRBJ2-7	TRBV24-1
CASSPLLDGKLFF	NA	TRBJ1-4	TRBV7-2
CASSDQVSGAFYEQYF	few	TRBJ2-7	TRBV7-2
CATKPGPNYGYTF	NA	TRBJ1-2	TRBV10-3
CASSPGTPMNTEAFF	few	TRBJ1-1	TRBV11-2
CASSYSIWQGQNTEAFF	NA	TRBJ1-1	TRBV6-2/TRBV6-3
CASRSREGYEQYF	many	TRBJ2-7	TRBV12-3/TRBV12-4
CASSLRGLAGAYNEQFF	many	TRBJ2-1	TRBV13
CASRLYGNEQFF	NA	TRBJ2-1	TRBV12-3/TRBV12-4
CASSLFSGLETQYF	NA	TRBJ2-5	TRBV27
CASCSGTDTQYF	few	TRBJ2-3	TRBV28
CASSFLGLDTEAFF	NA	TRBJ1-1	TRBV7-9
CSARGELAVETQYF	many	TRBJ2-5	TRBV20-1
CASSLGTSGVSSYNEQFF	NA	TRBJ2-1	TRBV19
CASSYWTDNEQFF	NA	TRBJ2-1	TRBV12-3/TRBV12-4
CSARDPVQGAYEQYF	NA	TRBJ2-7	TRBV20-1
CAISEPGLAGATDTQYF	NA	TRBJ2-3	TRBV10-3
CASSLARQGIPYEQYF	NA	TRBJ2-7	TRBV12-3/TRBV12-4
CASSLAGGTSYNEQFF	many	TRBJ2-1	TRBV7-2
CASSFLTGSTEAFF	many	TRBJ1-1	TRBV5-1
CASSTLGSSYNEQFF	few	TRBJ2-1	TRBV19
CASSQTGRLANYNEQFF	NA	TRBJ2-1	TRBV3-1
CASSFQTGANVLTF	many	TRBJ2-6	TRBV5-1